The entry that follows covers one TCR beta chain sequence. Its antigen is not identified. These data belong to a study of beta chain features in type 1 diabetes. Study-wide findings and caveats: Type 1 diabetes patients had TCRB CDR3s that were shorter (moderately but significantly so) in all four CD4+ subsets.

Every isolated RNA sample was fully reverse transcribed, so sequencing captured expressed TCRB transcripts. This table comes from immunoSEQ multiplex PCR, and its TCRdb copy is limited to in-frame clones, with some not included. Among 300,000 to 350,000 clones listed, roughly 14% were seen once. CDR1 and CDR2 from the germline V gene are SGHNT and YENEEA. There are 16 residues in the CDR3. Trimming shortened V by 6 bases and J by 6 bases, and 24 bases separated the two germline ends. The rearrangement joins TRBV11-3 to TRBJ2-7; perhaps TRBD1 as D (6 bases). Sample: naive CD4+ T cells from blood. The receptor comes from a woman aged 18-29 years with type 1 diabetes. The CDR3 DNA sequence: TGTGCCAGCAGTACAACCCAACGGGACATTTTATCCGAGCAGTACGTC. Translation: CASSTTQRDILSEQYV.